These T cell receptor beta chains were read from a single sample in a study of blood T cell repertoires in COVID-19. Sequencing was performed with immunoSEQ multiplex PCR; in TCRdb, only in-frame clones are kept and a portion is missing. The sample yields 150,000 to 200,000 clones, about 85% seen once. Sequencing used peripheral blood. The receptor set was obtained from a man in his 60s with active or convalescent COVID-19. Each CDR3 is given with its conserved first and last residue. D genes are given only for firm matches. Size is omitted from some rows. Given values are once, few, many or a class for expanded clones.

CDR3 length	J gene	clone size	D gene	V gene	CDR3 protein	CDR3 DNA
16	TRBJ2-1	-	-	TRBV5-1	CASSRGGTFSYNEQFF	TGCGCCAGCAGCCGGGGCGGGACGTTCTCCTACAATGAGCAGTTCTTC
15	TRBJ2-3	-	-	TRBV6-5	CASSYSFGRSDTQYF	TGTGCCAGCAGTTACTCGTTTGGGCGTTCAGATACGCAGTATTTT
14	TRBJ1-1	-	-	TRBV25-1	CASSESGGWVEAFF	TGTGCCAGCAGTGAATCCGGGGGGTGGGTTGAAGCTTTCTTT
13	TRBJ1-2	once	-	TRBV19	CASSLWAEEGYTF	TGTGCCAGTAGTCTCTGGGCGGAGGAAGGCTACACCTTC
17	TRBJ1-5	-	TRBD1	TRBV15	CATSRAGTDYSNQPQHF	TGTGCCACCAGCAGAGCTGGGACAGATTATAGCAATCAGCCCCAGCATTTT
13	TRBJ1-2	once	TRBD1	TRBV6-6	CASSTQGAKGYTF	TGTGCCAGCAGTACACAGGGGGCTAAAGGCTACACCTTC
10	TRBJ1-2	-	-	TRBV5-8	CAQGYYGYTF	TGTGCCCAGGGTTACTATGGCTACACCTTC
14	TRBJ2-7	-	-	TRBV2	CASSSSDYSHEQYF	TGTGCCAGCAGTTCCTCGGACTACTCCCACGAGCAGTACTTC
16	TRBJ2-3	-	TRBD1	TRBV5-1	CASSLAGTAYTDTQYF	TGCGCCAGCAGCTTGGCCGGGACAGCCTACACAGATACGCAGTATTTT
14	TRBJ1-5	-	-	TRBV6-1	CASSLQYSNQPQHF	TGTGCCAGCAGCCTACAGTATAGCAATCAGCCCCAGCATTTT
13	TRBJ1-1	-	TRBD1	TRBV12-3/TRBV12-4	CASRGQMNTEAFF	TGTGCCAGCAGGGGACAGATGAACACTGAAGCTTTCTTT
15	TRBJ1-2	-	TRBD1	TRBV6-5	CASIRDSRDFYGYTF	TGTGCCAGTATTAGGGACAGTCGAGACTTCTATGGCTACACCTTC
13	TRBJ2-5	-	TRBD2	TRBV5-1	CASSWTSKETQYF	TGCGCCAGCTCCTGGACTAGTAAAGAGACCCAGTACTTC
17	TRBJ1-2	-	TRBD1	TRBV27	CASSLSPDRGTNYGYTF	TGTGCCAGCAGTTTATCGCCGGACAGGGGGACTAACTATGGCTACACCTTC
15	TRBJ1-1	-	-	TRBV5-1	CASSFKGLGNTEAFF	TGCGCCAGCAGCTTTAAGGGGTTGGGGAACACTGAAGCTTTCTTT
14	TRBJ2-5	-	TRBD1	TRBV25-1	CASSETGVTETQYF	TGTGCCAGCAGTGAGACAGGGGTGACGGAGACCCAGTACTTC
14	TRBJ2-3	-	TRBD1	TRBV5-6	CASSSLGGADTQYF	TGTGCCAGCAGCTCCCTAGGGGGCGCAGATACGCAGTATTTT
16	TRBJ2-2	-	TRBD1	TRBV4-1	CASSPWTGMNTGELFF	TGCGCCAGCAGCCCCTGGACAGGAATGAACACCGGGGAGCTGTTTTTT
14	TRBJ2-7	-	-	TRBV6-5	CASMALGGGYEQYF	TGTGCCAGCATGGCCCTTGGGGGCGGCTACGAGCAGTACTTC
14	TRBJ1-5	-	-	TRBV2	CASSQGPNNQPQHF	TGTGCCAGCAGTCAAGGGCCCAACAATCAGCCCCAGCATTTT
13	TRBJ2-7	-	-	TRBV19	CASSIQGGSEQYF	TGTGCCAGTAGTATCCAGGGGGGATCCGAGCAGTACTTC
19	TRBJ2-1	-	TRBD2	TRBV5-6	CASSTRTSGGYFNGDEQFF	TGTGCCAGCAGCACACGGACTAGCGGGGGTTATTTTAATGGTGATGAGCAGTTCTTC